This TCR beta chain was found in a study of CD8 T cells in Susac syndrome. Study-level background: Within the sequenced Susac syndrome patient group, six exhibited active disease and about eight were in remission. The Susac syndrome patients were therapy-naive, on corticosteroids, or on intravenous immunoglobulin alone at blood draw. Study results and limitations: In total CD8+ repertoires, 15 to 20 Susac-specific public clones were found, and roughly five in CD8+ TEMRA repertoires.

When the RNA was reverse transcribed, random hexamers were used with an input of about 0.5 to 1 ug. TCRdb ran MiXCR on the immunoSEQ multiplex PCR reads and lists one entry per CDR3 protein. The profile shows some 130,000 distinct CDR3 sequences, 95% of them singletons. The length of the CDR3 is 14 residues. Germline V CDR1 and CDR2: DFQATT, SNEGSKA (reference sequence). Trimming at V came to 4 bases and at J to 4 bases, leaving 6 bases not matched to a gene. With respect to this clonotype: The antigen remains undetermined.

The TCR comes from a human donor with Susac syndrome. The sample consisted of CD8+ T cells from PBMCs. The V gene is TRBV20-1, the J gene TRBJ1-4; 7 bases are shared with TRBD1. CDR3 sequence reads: CSATFRDSNEKLFF. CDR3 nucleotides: TGCAGTGCTACTTTCCGGGACAGTAATGAAAAACTGTTTTTT.